Listed here are 8 T cell receptor beta chains from one sample, sequenced in a study of cytomegalovirus exposure and HLA in healthy donors. Sequenced by immunoSEQ multiplex PCR; TCRdb stores in-frame clones only, minus some. This repertoire shows some 210,000 clones, 87% found once; its top ten account for 2% to 2.5%. The sequenced sample consisted of PBMCs. These receptors came from a woman between 18 and 29 years old in good health and CMV-seropositive.

The sample holds one count of this clone. The chain is built from TRBV4-1 and TRBJ1-5; 9 bases line up with TRBD1. Germline V gene lookup returns CDR1 MGHRA and CDR2 YSYEKL. CDR3 length: 16 residues. V lost 4 bases and J lost 5; bases outside the gene matches: 9. CDR3: CASSRLPGQGDQPQHF. CDR3 in DNA: TGCGCCAGCAGCCGGCTACCGGGACAGGGAGATCAGCCCCAGCATTTT.

The V gene is TRBV27, the J gene TRBJ1-3, with TRBD1 identical over 8 bases. Looked up from germline, CDR1 is MNHEY and CDR2 is SMNVEV (reference sequence). V gave up 5 bases and J gave up 1 base; unmatched junction bases: 4. This CDR3 contains 15 residues. CDR3 sequence reads: CASSLDRGSGNTIYF. In DNA form, the CDR3 reads TGTGCCAGCAGTCTCGACAGGGGATCTGGAAACACCATATATTTT.

The V and J genes are TRBV19 and TRBJ1-2; no firm D call. V gave up 3 bases and J gave up 2 bases, with 10 bases separating them. Germline-derived CDR1 and CDR2 are LNHDA and SQIVND (reference sequence). CDR3 size: 14 residues. The DNA of the CDR3 is TGTGCCAGTAGTATGCGCCAGGCAAACTATGGCTACACCTTC. Its translation is CASSMRQANYGYTF.

CDR3 sequence: CASRVQVSTYNEQFF. The DNA for the CDR3 is TGTGCCAGCAGGGTACAGGTCTCAACCTACAATGAGCAGTTCTTC. The chain carries TRBV2 and TRBJ2-1, with D possibly TRBD1 on 5 matching bases. The V gene lost 6 bases and the J gene lost 2 bases, with 14 bases spanning the gap. CDR1 and CDR2 (germline): SNHLY, FYNNEI. The CDR3 is 15 residues long. Using reference TRBV2 and TRBJ2-1 for the parts outside the CDR3, the full variable domain is EPEVTQTPSHQVTQMGQEVILRCVPISNHLYFYWYRQILGQKVEFLVSFYNNEISEKSEIFDDQFSVERPDGSNFTLKIRSTKLEDSAMYFCASRVQVSTYNEQFFGPGTRLTVL.

The rearrangement uses TRBV10-3 and TRBJ2-5; TRBD2 aligns across 12 bases. Germline loops: CDR1 ENHRY, CDR2 SYGVKD. V shed 10 bases, J shed 5 bases, and the junction held 8 bases outside the gene matches. The CDR3 extends over 14 amino acids. CDR3 residues: CATLAGGSEETQYF. The CDR3 coding sequence is TGTGCCACTCTAGCGGGAGGGTCGGAGGAGACCCAGTACTTC.

The chain employs TRBV18 and TRBJ1-1, with 7 nucleotides matching TRBD1. Germline CDR1 KGHSH, CDR2 LQKENI. This CDR3 has 15 residues. J gave up 7 bases and V 5 bases, and 13 bases lay outside the gene matches. The chain's CDR3 is CASSVGQTFEGEAFF. The DNA for the CDR3 is TGTGCCAGCTCAGTGGGACAGACTTTTGAAGGTGAAGCTTTCTTT. The complete variable domain, with remaining parts taken from reference TRBV18 and TRBJ1-1, reads NAGVMQNPRHLVRRRGQEARLRCSPMKGHSHVYWYRQLPEEGLKFMVYLQKENIIDESGMPKERFSAEFPKEGPSILRIQQVVRGDSAAYFCASSVGQTFEGEAFFGQGTRLTVV.

The chain carries TRBV9 and TRBJ2-5, with 7 bases lining up with TRBD2. V shed 3 bases, J shed 4 bases, and the junction held 9 bases outside the gene matches. Germline values: CDR1 SGDLS, CDR2 YYNGEE. The CDR3 runs to 15 residues. The CDR3 here is CASSDRGSRGETQYF. CDR3 sequence (DNA): TGTGCCAGCAGCGACCGCGGGAGTAGGGGAGAGACCCAGTACTTC.

This chain connects TRBV5-1 to TRBJ2-1; 9 nucleotides match TRBD1. CDR3 length: 14 residues. Germline CDR1 and CDR2: SGHRS and YFSETQ. Losses at the gene ends were 2 bases for V and 8 bases for J; bases not matched to a gene: 5. The CDR3 loop is CASSFGQGSDEQFF. CDR3 nucleotides: TGCGCCAGCAGCTTTGGACAGGGGAGTGATGAGCAGTTCTTC. Supplemented by reference TRBV5-1 and TRBJ2-1, the full variable domain reads KAGVTQTPRYLIKTRGQQVTLSCSPISGHRSVSWYQQTPGQGLQFLFEYFSETQRNKGNFPGRFSGRQFSNSRSEMNVSTLELGDSALYLCASSFGQGSDEQFFGPGTRLTVL.